One and the same sample provided the 29 T cell receptor beta chains below, sequenced in a study of cytomegalovirus exposure and HLA in healthy donors. Researchers ran the PCR with 60 Vbeta and 13 Jbeta primers. The data were produced by immunoSEQ multiplex PCR, yet TCRdb's version contains in-frame clones alone and is incomplete. The repertoire holds approximately 90,000 clones, with about 75% as singletons. The sample comprised PBMCs. All receptors come from a man aged 35 to 55 in good health and CMV-seronegative.

The chain combines TRBV5-6 with TRBJ1-1, with unresolved D. Germline V CDR1 and CDR2: SGHDT, YYEEEE. CDR3 length: 14 amino acids. Trimming left V 0 bases short and J 8 bases short, with 14 bases between. The CDR3 protein is CASSLVDRSFEAFF. CDR3 sequence (DNA): TGTGCCAGCAGCTTGGTCGATCGGTCTTTCGAAGCTTTCTTT.

This clone came up a few times. V gene TRBV2 combines with J gene TRBJ2-5, with TRBD1 identical over 8 bases. This CDR3 contains 14 residues. V was pared by 6 bases and J by 5 bases, with 8 bases of the junction left unmatched. The germline gives CDR1 SNHLY, CDR2 FYNNEI. CDR3 bases: TGTGCCAGCAGCCAGGACAGGGTGGGTGAGACCCAGTACTTC. Protein sequence: CASSQDRVGETQYF.

V and J are TRBV28 and TRBJ2-7, with D unresolved. Germline V CDR1 and CDR2: MDHEN, SYDVKM. The V gene lost 7 bases and the J gene lost 5 bases, with 12 bases spanning the gap. The CDR3 is made up of 12 amino acids. The CDR3 nucleotides are TGTGCCAGCAACCCAAATTCGGACGAGCAGTACTTC. It translates to CASNPNSDEQYF.

This clone has just one count. The chain joins TRBV5-1 to TRBJ1-2; D is ambiguous. The V gene lost 3 bases and the J gene lost 0 bases, with 9 bases spanning the gap. CDR1 and CDR2 (germline): SGHRS, YFSETQ. This CDR3 has 14 amino acids. CDR3 DNA: TGCGCCAGCAGCTCCTCCTTAGCTAACTATGGCTACACCTTC. Its protein is CASSSSLANYGYTF.

The chain uses TRBV10-3 and TRBJ1-1, with TRBD1 identical over 8 bases. Per germline, CDR1 ENHRY and CDR2 SYGVKD. Losses at the gene ends were 6 bases for V and 4 bases for J; bases not matched to a gene: 7. This CDR3 contains 14 residues. The CDR3 region has the DNA TGTGCCATCAGGGCAGGGGGCGTGTTCACTGAAGCTTTCTTT. Protein sequence: CAIRAGGVFTEAFF.

V gene TRBV27 combines with J gene TRBJ2-1, with TRBD2 matching 11 bases. Losses at the gene ends were 6 bases for V and 4 bases for J; bases not matched to a gene: 8. The CDR3 sequence is 16 residues long. Per germline, CDR1 MNHEY and CDR2 SMNVEV (reference sequence). The CDR3 coding sequence is TGTGCCAGCAGACTACTAGGGACTAGCGGTTACAATGAGCAGTTCTTC. This codes for CASRLLGTSGYNEQFF.

On this clone: At one end the junction does not follow the germline gene, possibly because of a read error. The rearrangement uses TRBV9 and TRBJ2-1; 8 nucleotides agree with TRBD2. The CDR3 length is 15 residues. The germline V gene encodes CDR1 SGDLS and CDR2 YYNGEE. The CDR3 sequence: CVSSSGGASYNEQFF. The CDR3 region has the DNA TGTGTCAGCAGCTCCGGGGGGGCCTCCTACAATGAGCAGTTCTTC.

This clone was picked up a small number of times. The germline gene is not matched at one end of the junction; a read error may be the cause. Written as DNA, the CDR3 is TGTGCTAGCAGCCAAGACAGGGGACAAGAGACCCAGTACTTC. This translates into CASSQDRGQETQYF. The gene calls are TRBV7-7 and TRBJ2-5; 8 nucleotides match TRBD1. This CDR3 comprises 14 residues. In germline, CDR1 is SSHAT, CDR2 FNYEAQ (reference sequence).

As DNA, the CDR3 is TGTGCCAGCAGTGAAGAACTAGCGGGAAGAGCCAAAAACATTCAGTACTTC. It is translated as CASSEELAGRAKNIQYF. V is TRBV6-1 and J is TRBJ2-4, with 10 bases identical to TRBD2. Germline-derived CDR1 and CDR2 are MNHNS and SASEGT. There are 17 residues in the CDR3. With V trimmed by 1 base and J by 0 bases, 3 bases remained unmatched.

The CDR3 coding sequence is TGTGCCAGCAGCTCCTTGGGACAGGGAATCACCTTC. Its protein is CASSSLGQGITF. The gene calls are TRBV11-1 and TRBJ1-2; 9 bases match TRBD1. The CDR3 has 12 amino acids. The V segment lost 4 bases and the J segment 13 bases; nucleotides outside the gene matches: 7. Germline CDR1 reads SGHAT; CDR2 reads FQDESV (reference sequence).

The chain is built from TRBV27 and TRBJ2-5, with 7 positions matching TRBD2. CDR1 MNHEY and CDR2 SMNVEV come from the germline V gene (reference sequence). The CDR3 contains 17 residues. V lost 5 bases, J lost 0 bases, and 12 bases stayed unmatched. CDR3 residues: CASSPVYGTNYQETQYF. Here the CDR3 DNA reads TGTGCCAGCAGTCCAGTATACGGGACTAACTACCAAGAGACCCAGTACTTC.

The chain's CDR3 is CASSFLANEQYF. In DNA form, the CDR3 reads TGTGCCAGCAGCTTCCTAGCGAACGAGCAGTACTTC. The genes are TRBV7-9 and TRBJ2-7; possibly TRBD2 for D (6 bases). CDR1 SEHNR and CDR2 FQNEAQ come from the germline V gene (reference sequence). The CDR3 spans 12 residues. V dropped 3 bases and J dropped 5 bases, with 8 bases sitting between them.

This clone showed up just a few times. The rearrangement joins TRBV2 to TRBJ1-2; possible D gene TRBD1, 5 bases. The CDR3 is made up of 15 amino acids. The germline V gene encodes CDR1 SNHLY and CDR2 FYNNEI. The germline V and J ends were trimmed by 3 bases and 6 bases, with 17 bases remaining between them. CDR3 sequence reads: CASSEKFGTSHGYTF. For the CDR3, the DNA is TGTGCCAGCAGTGAGAAATTCGGGACTTCACATGGCTACACCTTC.

This CDR3 is CASSLQGQGIEKLFF. DNA of the CDR3: TGCGCCAGCAGCCTCCAAGGACAGGGGATTGAAAAACTGTTTTTT. This chain connects TRBV5-1 to TRBJ1-4, with TRBD1 identical over 9 bases. The CDR3 extends over 15 amino acids. Per the germline V gene, CDR1 is SGHRS and CDR2 is YFSETQ. Germline trimming cut 4 bases from V and 7 bases from J; bases unmatched to any gene: 8.

The V and J genes are TRBV9 and TRBJ1-4; D perhaps matches TRBD1 (6 bases). This CDR3 contains 16 residues. In germline, CDR1 is SGDLS, CDR2 YYNGEE. V lost 3 bases and J 8 bases, leaving 20 bases between the germline ends. The CDR3 region is CASSASTGRAEEKLFF. The CDR3 nucleotides read TGTGCCAGCAGCGCGTCAACAGGGAGAGCGGAAGAAAAACTGTTTTTT.

This clone has a handful of counts. The chain is built from TRBV28 and TRBJ1-2; TRBD1 agrees at 10 bases. V gave up 7 bases and J gave up 4 bases; unmatched junction bases: 9. This CDR3 is 15 amino acids long. The germline gives CDR1 MDHEN, CDR2 SYDVKM. CDR3 protein: CASKTSGQGGYGYTF. As DNA, the CDR3 is TGTGCCAGCAAAACTTCAGGACAGGGGGGCTATGGCTACACCTTC.

The chain is built from TRBV5-1 and TRBJ1-6, with no clear D. Trimming took off 4 bases at V and 7 bases at J, with 9 bases between the two ends. This CDR3 region has 13 residues. Per germline, CDR1 SGHRS and CDR2 YFSETQ. The DNA for the CDR3 is TGCGCCAGCAGCCGGGAACAGAATTCACCCCTCCACTTT. Translated, it gives CASSREQNSPLHF.

The chain has TRBV7-8 and TRBJ1-1; perhaps TRBD1 as D (6 bases). There are 14 residues in the CDR3. CDR1 is SGHVS and CDR2 is FQNEAQ in the germline V gene. Trimming took 6 bases from V and 0 from J, leaving 11 bases between them. In nucleotides, the CDR3 is TGTGCCAGCAGTCCGACAGGAATGAACACTGAAGCTTTCTTT. Its translation: CASSPTGMNTEAFF.

The chain couples TRBV5-1 to TRBJ2-5; D may be TRBD2 (7 bases). Germline V CDR1 and CDR2: SGHRS, YFSETQ. The CDR3 totals 14 residues. Trimming took off 0 bases at V and 5 bases at J, with 11 bases between the two ends. The CDR3 spells CASSLGGGMETQYF. Here the CDR3 DNA reads TGCGCCAGCAGCTTGGGGGGGGGCATGGAGACCCAGTACTTC.

The table lists this clone with a few counts. V gene TRBV7-6 combines with J gene TRBJ1-6; maybe TRBD1 (5 bases). Looked up from germline, CDR1 is SGHVS and CDR2 is FNYEAQ. V lost 4 bases and J lost 9, with 10 bases in between. CDR3 length equals 13 residues. CDR3 in amino acids: CASSSVGGSPLHF. The CDR3 region has the DNA TGTGCCAGCAGCTCAGTGGGGGGTTCACCCCTCCACTTT.

The chain couples TRBV28 to TRBJ2-6; 9 nucleotides match TRBD2. With 6 bases clipped from V and 10 bases from J, the junction kept 13 bases outside the gene matches. The germline gives CDR1 MDHEN, CDR2 SYDVKM. The CDR3 extends over 16 amino acids. CDR3: CASSQDFGSGGNVLTF. DNA of the CDR3: TGTGCCAGCAGCCAAGACTTCGGCAGCGGGGGGAACGTCCTGACTTTC.

This chain links TRBV18 with TRBJ1-5; tentatively, D is TRBD1 (5 bases). Germline V gene lookup returns CDR1 KGHSH and CDR2 LQKENI. The CDR3 consists of 14 residues. V lost 3 bases, J lost 5 bases, and 11 bases lay in between. The CDR3 DNA follows: TGTGCCAGCTCACCCGATGACAGCTATCAGCCCCAGCATTTT. Amino acid sequence: CASSPDDSYQPQHF.

CDR3 protein: CASSSDRGPMNTEAFF. Written as DNA, the CDR3 is TGTGCCAGCAGCTCAGACAGGGGGCCGATGAACACTGAAGCTTTCTTT. The chain couples TRBV7-9 to TRBJ1-1, with 10 bases matching TRBD1. CDR1 and CDR2 (germline): SEHNR, FQNEAQ (reference sequence). J was trimmed by 0 bases and V by 4 bases; bases with no gene match: 5. The CDR3 has 16 amino acids.

The chain joins TRBV7-6 to TRBJ2-4; D gene uncertain. Per germline, CDR1 SGHVS and CDR2 FNYEAQ. The CDR3 extends over 13 amino acids. Trimming stripped 0 bases from V and 8 bases from J, with 8 bases between. The CDR3 DNA follows: TGTGCCAGCAGCTTAGCACGGGTAGACATTCAGTACTTC. This gives the protein CASSLARVDIQYF.

The chain combines TRBV6-1 with TRBJ1-2, with D unresolved. Trimming pared 0 bases from V and 8 bases from J, leaving 13 bases between. There are 14 residues in the CDR3. CDR1 and CDR2 from the germline V gene are MNHNS and SASEGT. The CDR3 spells CASSEAHGRVGYTF. The CDR3 DNA reads as TGTGCCAGCAGTGAAGCGCATGGGAGGGTAGGCTACACCTTC.

About this clone: Other nucleotide sequences in the sample specify the same CDR3. V is TRBV19 and J is TRBJ2-7; tentative D call: TRBD1 (5 bases). The CDR3 is made up of 15 amino acids. Germline V gives CDR1 LNHDA, CDR2 SQIVND (reference sequence). The germline V and J ends were trimmed by 0 bases and 0 bases, with 9 bases remaining between them. This CDR3 reads CASSIEGALSYEQYF. The CDR3 DNA reads TGTGCCAGTAGTATAGAAGGGGCCCTCTCCTACGAGCAGTACTTC. Full variable domain (missing parts from reference TRBV19 and TRBJ2-7): DGGITQSPKYLFRKEGQNVTLSCEQNLNHDAMYWYRQDPGQGLRLIYYSQIVNDFQKGDIAEGYSVSREKKESFPLTVTSAQKNPTAFYLCASSIEGALSYEQYFGPGTRLTVT.

The chain is built from TRBV10-1 and TRBJ2-2; 8 bases line up with TRBD1. This CDR3 comprises 14 residues. Per the germline V gene, CDR1 is WNHNN and CDR2 is SYGVQD (reference sequence). V lost 10 bases and J lost 1; bases outside the gene matches: 5. This CDR3 reads CATRTGKNTGELFF. In DNA form, the CDR3 reads TGCGCCACCCGGACAGGGAAGAACACCGGGGAGCTGTTTTTT.

The CDR3: CASSEWDISQHF. CDR3 sequence (DNA): TGTGCCAGCAGTGAATGGGACATCTCCCAGCATTTT. The chain employs TRBV6-1 and TRBJ1-5; TRBD1 might be the D (6 bases). This CDR3 comprises 12 residues. Deletions cut 2 bases from V and 11 bases from J, with 10 bases between. Germline V CDR1 and CDR2: MNHNS, SASEGT.

This sequence joins TRBV5-1 and TRBJ2-7; 10 bases are shared with TRBD2. The CDR3 extends over 14 amino acids. Per germline, CDR1 SGHRS and CDR2 YFSETQ. Trimming cost V 2 bases and J 4 bases; bases outside gene matches: 3. The CDR3 here is CASSFRTSGYEQYF. The CDR3 DNA follows: TGCGCCAGCAGCTTCCGGACTAGCGGTTACGAGCAGTACTTC. The variable domain in full, completed from reference TRBV5-1 and TRBJ2-7, reads KAGVTQTPRYLIKTRGQQVTLSCSPISGHRSVSWYQQTPGQGLQFLFEYFSETQRNKGNFPGRFSGRQFSNSRSEMNVSTLELGDSALYLCASSFRTSGYEQYFGPGTRLTVT.